The clone carrying this T cell receptor beta chain was detected only a few times. Antigen unknown. The data belong to a study of blood T cells in healthy people across ages. A second about 7 to 12 cycle PCR used barcoded and J-beta primers. A 12-random-nucleotide template-switch adaptor tagged each cDNA molecule. TCRdb reanalysed the 5' RACE reads using MiXCR and keeps one entry per CDR3 protein. The sample has about 640,000 distinct CDR3 sequences, 40% to 50% seen once. Germline V gene sequence: CDR1 SGHRS, CDR2 YFSETQ. The CDR3 contains 17 residues. After removal of 0 bases from V and 0 bases from J, the junction contained 6 bases not matched to a gene. Regarding the study as a whole: It was not known whether donors were CMV positive (a possible confounder of expanded clonotype changes).

Sequencing was done on a sample of blood. This sequence was found in a man older than 75 in good health. This chain connects TRBV5-1 to TRBJ2-3; TRBD2 aligns across 8 bases. The CDR3 DNA follows: TGCGCCAGCAGCTTGGCCGGTAGCGGGATTAGCACAGATACGCAGTATTTT. It yields the protein CASSLAGSGISTDTQYF.